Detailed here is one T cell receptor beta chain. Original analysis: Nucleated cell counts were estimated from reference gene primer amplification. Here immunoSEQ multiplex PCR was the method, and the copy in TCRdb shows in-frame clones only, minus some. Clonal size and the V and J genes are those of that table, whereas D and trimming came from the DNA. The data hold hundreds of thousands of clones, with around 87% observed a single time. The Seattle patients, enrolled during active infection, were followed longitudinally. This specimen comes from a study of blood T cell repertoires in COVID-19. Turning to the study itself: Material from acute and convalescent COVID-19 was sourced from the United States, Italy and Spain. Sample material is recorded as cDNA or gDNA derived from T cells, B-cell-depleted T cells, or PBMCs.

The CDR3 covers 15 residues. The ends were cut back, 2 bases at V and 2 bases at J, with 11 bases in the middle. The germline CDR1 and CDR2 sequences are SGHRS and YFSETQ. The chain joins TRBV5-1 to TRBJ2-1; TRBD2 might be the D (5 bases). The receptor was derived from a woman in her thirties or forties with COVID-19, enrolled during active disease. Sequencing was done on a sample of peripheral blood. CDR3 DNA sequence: TGCGCCAGCAGCTTATTCGGACTCGCCTACAATGAGCAGTTCTTC. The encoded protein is CASSLFGLAYNEQFF.